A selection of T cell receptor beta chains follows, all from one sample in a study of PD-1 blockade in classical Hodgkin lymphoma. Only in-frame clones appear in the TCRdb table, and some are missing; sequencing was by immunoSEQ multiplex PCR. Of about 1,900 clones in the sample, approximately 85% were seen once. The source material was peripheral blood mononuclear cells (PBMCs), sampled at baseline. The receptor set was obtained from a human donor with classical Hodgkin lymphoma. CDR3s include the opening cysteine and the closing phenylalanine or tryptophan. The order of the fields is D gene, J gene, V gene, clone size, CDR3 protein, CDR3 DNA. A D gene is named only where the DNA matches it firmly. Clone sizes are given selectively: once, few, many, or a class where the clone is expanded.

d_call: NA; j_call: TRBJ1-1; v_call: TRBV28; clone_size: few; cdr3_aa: CASNPSGSEAFF; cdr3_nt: TGTGCCAGCAACCCAAGTGGCAGTGAAGCTTTCTTT
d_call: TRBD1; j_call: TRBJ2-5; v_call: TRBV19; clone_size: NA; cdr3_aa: CASRHRGMGETQYF; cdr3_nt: TGTGCCAGTAGACACAGGGGCATGGGGGAGACCCAGTACTTC
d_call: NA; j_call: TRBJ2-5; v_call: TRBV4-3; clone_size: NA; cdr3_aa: CASSQGGTGETQYF; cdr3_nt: TGCGCCAGCAGCCAAGGGGGGACCGGAGAGACCCAGTACTTC
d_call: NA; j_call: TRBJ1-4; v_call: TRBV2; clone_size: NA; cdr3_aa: CASSDVATNEKLFF; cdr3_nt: TGTGCCAGCAGTGACGTTGCAACTAATGAAAAACTGTTTTTT
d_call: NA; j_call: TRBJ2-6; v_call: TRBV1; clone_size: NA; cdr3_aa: CISRRYRLCTSRANVLTF; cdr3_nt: TGCATCAGCAGAAGGTACCGTTTGTGCACAAGTCGGGCCAACGTCCTGACTTTC
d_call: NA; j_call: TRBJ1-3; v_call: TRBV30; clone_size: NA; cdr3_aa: CAWSVRHLSGNTIYF; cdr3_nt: TGTGCCTGGAGTGTAAGGCACCTCTCTGGAAACACCATATATTTT
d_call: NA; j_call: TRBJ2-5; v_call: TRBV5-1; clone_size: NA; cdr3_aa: CASSLAPSTGQETQYF; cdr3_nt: TGCGCCAGCAGCTTGGCCCCGTCGACAGGCCAAGAGACCCAGTACTTC
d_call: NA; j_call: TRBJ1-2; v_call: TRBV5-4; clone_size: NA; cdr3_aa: CASSGGVQGWGYTF; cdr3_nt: TGTGCCAGCAGCGGTGGAGTCCAGGGCTGGGGCTACACCTTC
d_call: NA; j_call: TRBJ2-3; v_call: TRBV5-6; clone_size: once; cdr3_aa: CPNVLITGGTDTQYF; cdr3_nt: TGTCCTAACGTACTGATAACGGGCGGCACAGATACGCAGTATTTT
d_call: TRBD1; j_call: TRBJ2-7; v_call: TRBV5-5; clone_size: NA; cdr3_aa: CASSQGQLSYEQYF; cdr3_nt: TGTGCCAGCAGCCAGGGACAGCTCTCCTACGAGCAGTACTTC
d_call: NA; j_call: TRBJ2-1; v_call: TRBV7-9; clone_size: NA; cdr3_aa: CASSLRGSRSNEQFF; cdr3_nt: TGTGCCAGCAGCCTCCGAGGGAGTAGGTCGAATGAGCAGTTCTTC
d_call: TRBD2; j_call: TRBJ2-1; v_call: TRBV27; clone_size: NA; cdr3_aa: CASSFGLAPYNEQFF; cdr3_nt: TGTGCCAGCAGTTTCGGACTAGCGCCCTACAATGAGCAGTTCTTC
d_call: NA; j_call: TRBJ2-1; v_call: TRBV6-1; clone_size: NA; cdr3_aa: CASISLANEQFF; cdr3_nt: TGTGCCAGCATATCGCTAGCCAATGAGCAGTTCTTC
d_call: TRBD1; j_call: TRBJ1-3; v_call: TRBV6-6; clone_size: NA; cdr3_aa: CASSKQGEGGNTIYF; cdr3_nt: TGTGCCAGCAGTAAACAGGGGGAAGGTGGAAACACCATATATTTT
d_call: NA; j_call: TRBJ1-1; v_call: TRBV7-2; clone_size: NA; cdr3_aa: CASRPGVNTEAFF; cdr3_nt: TGTGCCAGCAGACCCGGGGTGAACACTGAAGCTTTCTTT
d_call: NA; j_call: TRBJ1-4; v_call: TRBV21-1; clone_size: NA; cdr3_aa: CASSNRTGPTNEKLFF; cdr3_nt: TGTGCCAGCAGCAATAGGACAGGCCCAACTAATGAAAAACTGTTTTTT
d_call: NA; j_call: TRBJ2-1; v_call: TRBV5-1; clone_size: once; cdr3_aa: CASSLGADYNEQFF; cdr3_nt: TGCGCCAGCAGCTTGGGGGCAGACTACAATGAGCAGTTCTTC
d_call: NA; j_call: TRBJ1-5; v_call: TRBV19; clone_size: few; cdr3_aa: CASSISRERQPQHF; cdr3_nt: TGTGCCAGTAGTATATCCAGGGAAAGGCAGCCCCAGCATTTT
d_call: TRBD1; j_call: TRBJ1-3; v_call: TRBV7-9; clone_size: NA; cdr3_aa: CASSTRDRSSGNTIYF; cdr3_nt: TGTGCCAGCAGCACAAGGGACAGAAGCTCTGGAAACACCATATATTTT
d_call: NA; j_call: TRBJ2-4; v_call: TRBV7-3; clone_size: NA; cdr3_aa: CASSLTFLRGNIQYF; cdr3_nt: TGTGCCAGCAGCTTAACGTTTCTGCGGGGAAACATTCAGTACTTC
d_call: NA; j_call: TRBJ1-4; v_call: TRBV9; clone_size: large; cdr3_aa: CASSALRPANEKLFF; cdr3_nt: TGTGCCAGCAGCGCGCTTCGTCCGGCTAATGAAAAACTGTTTTTT
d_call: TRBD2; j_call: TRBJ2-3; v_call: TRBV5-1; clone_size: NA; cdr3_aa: CASSAVAGGPADTQYF; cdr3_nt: TGCGCCAGCAGCGCTGTAGCGGGGGGGCCCGCAGATACGCAGTATTTT
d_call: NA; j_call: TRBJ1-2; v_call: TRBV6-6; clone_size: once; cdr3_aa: CASSYSTNYGYTF; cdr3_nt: TGTGCCAGCAGTTACTCCACTAACTATGGCTACACCTTC
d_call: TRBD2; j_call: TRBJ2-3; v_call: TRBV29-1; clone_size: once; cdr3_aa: CSVESSGGITDTQYF; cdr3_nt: TGCAGCGTTGAGTCTAGCGGGGGAATCACAGATACGCAGTATTTT
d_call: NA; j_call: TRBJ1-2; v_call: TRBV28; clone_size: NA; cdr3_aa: CASSPQGLGCTF; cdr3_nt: TGTGCCAGCAGTCCGCAGGGACTAGGCTGCACCTTC
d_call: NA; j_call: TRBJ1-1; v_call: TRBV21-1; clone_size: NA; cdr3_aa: CASSHRLATIRTEAFF; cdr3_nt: TGTGCCAGCAGCCATAGATTAGCTACAATTCGCACTGAAGCTTTCTTT
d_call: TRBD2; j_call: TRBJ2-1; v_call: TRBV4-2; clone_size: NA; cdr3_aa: CASSQLLAGAPREQFF; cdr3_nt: TGTGCCAGCAGCCAACTTCTAGCGGGGGCCCCGAGGGAGCAGTTCTTC
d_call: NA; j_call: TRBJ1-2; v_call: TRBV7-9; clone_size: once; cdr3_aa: CASSLAATVYGYTF; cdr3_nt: TGTGCCAGCAGCTTAGCCGCGACAGTTTATGGCTACACCTTC
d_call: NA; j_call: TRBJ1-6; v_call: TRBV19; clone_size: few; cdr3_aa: CASSLQVPWDSPLHF; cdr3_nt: TGTGCCAGTAGTTTACAGGTCCCTTGGGATTCACCCCTCCACTTT
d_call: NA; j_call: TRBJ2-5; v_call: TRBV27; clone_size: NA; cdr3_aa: CASSFPGETQYF; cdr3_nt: TGTGCCAGCAGTTTCCCCGGAGAGACCCAGTACTTC
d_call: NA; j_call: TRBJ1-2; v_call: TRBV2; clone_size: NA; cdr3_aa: CASSVDSYGYTF; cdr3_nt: TGTGCCAGCAGCGTCGACTCTTATGGCTACACCTTC
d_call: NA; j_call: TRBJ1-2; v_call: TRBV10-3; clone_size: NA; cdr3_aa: CAISESIKTANYGYTF; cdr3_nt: TGTGCCATCAGTGAGTCCATTAAGACCGCGAACTATGGCTACACCTTC
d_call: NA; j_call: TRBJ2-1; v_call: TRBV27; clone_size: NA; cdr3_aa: CTQQGASGPPLIEQFF; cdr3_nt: TGCACTCAGCAGGGAGCTTCAGGACCCCCCTTAATTGAGCAGTTCTTC
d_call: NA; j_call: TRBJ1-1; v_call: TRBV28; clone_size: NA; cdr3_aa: CASSLGGEAFF; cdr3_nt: TGTGCCAGCAGTTTGGGAGGGGAAGCTTTCTTT
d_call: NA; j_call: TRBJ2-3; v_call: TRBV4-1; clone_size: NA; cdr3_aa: CASSHGGQRTDTQYF; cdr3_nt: TGCGCCAGCAGCCACGGGGGACAGCGCACAGATACGCAGTATTTT
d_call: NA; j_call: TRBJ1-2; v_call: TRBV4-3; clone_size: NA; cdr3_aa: CASSQEFNLVDGYTF; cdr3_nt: TGCGCCAGCAGCCAAGAATTCAACTTGGTAGATGGCTACACCTTC
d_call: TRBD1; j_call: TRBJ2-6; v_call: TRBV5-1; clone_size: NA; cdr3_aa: CASSDDRAGANVLTF; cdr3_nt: TGCGCCAGCAGCGATGACAGGGCTGGGGCCAACGTCCTGACTTTC
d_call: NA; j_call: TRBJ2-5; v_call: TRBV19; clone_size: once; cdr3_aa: CASSSPEETQYF; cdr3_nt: TGTGCCAGTAGTAGCCCCGAAGAGACCCAGTACTTC